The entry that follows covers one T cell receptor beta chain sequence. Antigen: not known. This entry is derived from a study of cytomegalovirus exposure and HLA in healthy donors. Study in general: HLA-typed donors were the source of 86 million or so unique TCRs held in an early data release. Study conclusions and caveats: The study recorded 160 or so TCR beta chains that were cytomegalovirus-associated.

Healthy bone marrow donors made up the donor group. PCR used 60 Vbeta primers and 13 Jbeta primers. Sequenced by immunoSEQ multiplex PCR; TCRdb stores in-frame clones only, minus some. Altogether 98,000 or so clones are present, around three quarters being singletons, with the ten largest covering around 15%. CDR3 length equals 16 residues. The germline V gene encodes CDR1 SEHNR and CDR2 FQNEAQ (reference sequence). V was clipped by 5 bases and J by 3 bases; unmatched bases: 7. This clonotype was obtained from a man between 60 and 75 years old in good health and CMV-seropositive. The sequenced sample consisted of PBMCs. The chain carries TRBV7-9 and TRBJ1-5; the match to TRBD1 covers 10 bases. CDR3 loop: CASSPGDRGLNQPQHF. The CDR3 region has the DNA TGTGCCAGCAGCCCCGGGGACAGGGGCCTCAATCAGCCCCAGCATTTT.